The 14 T cell receptor beta chains in this list originate from one sample, sequenced in a study of blood T cells in healthy people across ages. Alongside a J-beta primer mix, a sample-barcoded 5' primer served in a second PCR lasting roughly 6 to 11 cycles. One entry per CDR3 protein results from TCRdb running MiXCR on the 5' RACE reads. The sample records approximately 820,000 distinct CDR3 sequences, 40% to 50% being singletons. Sequenced input: blood. These TCRs come from a man aged 60 to 75 in good health.

This chain joins TRBV6-2 or TRBV6-3 and TRBJ2-6; 9 bases agree with TRBD1. The CDR3 length is 17 residues. The junction had 7 bases not matched to a gene; V was cut back by 4 bases and J by 3 bases. Germline assignment: CDR1 MNHEY and CDR2 SVGEGT. CDR3 region: CASSSGDRAYGANVLTF. For the CDR3, the DNA is TGTGCCAGCAGTTCTGGGGACAGGGCTTATGGGGCCAACGTCCTGACTTTC.

This clonotype was detected only a few times. The gene calls are TRBV6-6 and TRBJ2-1; D perhaps matches TRBD1 (5 bases). The germline V gene has CDR1 MNHNY and CDR2 SVGAGI (reference sequence). CDR3 length equals 13 residues. V lost 6 bases and J lost 4, with 10 bases in between. The CDR3 DNA sequence: TGTGCCAGCAGGGCAGGGAAGTACAATGAGCAGTTCTTC. Its translation: CASRAGKYNEQFF.

This clonotype has only a few counts. A single base separates this from a much larger clone, so it may be a read error. This rearrangement joins TRBV9 to TRBJ2-1, with unresolved D. The V gene's germline CDR1 is SGDLS and CDR2 YYNGEE. This CDR3 contains 15 residues. With 0 bases removed from V and 0 bases from J, the gap between germline ends came to 7 bases. The CDR3 region is CASSVAESSYNEQFF. CDR3 DNA sequence: TGTGCCAGCAGCGTAGCGGAAAGCTCCTACAATGAGCAGTTCTTC.

This clonotype was detected only a few times. The chain links TRBV7-2 to TRBJ2-5; no reliable D call. The CDR3 loop spans 14 amino acids. The germline V and J ends were trimmed by 5 bases and 1 base, with 11 bases remaining between them. Germline values: CDR1 SGHTA, CDR2 FQGNSA. CDR3 nucleotides: TGTGCCAGCAGCGTAAGGGAATTCCAAGAGACCCAGTACTTC. Translation: CASSVREFQETQYF.

The rearrangement uses TRBV4-3 and TRBJ2-7, with D perhaps matching TRBD2 (7 bases). There are 16 residues in the CDR3. V lost 0 bases to trimming and J lost 2 bases, with 14 bases between them. Germline CDR1 reads LGHNA; CDR2 reads YSLEER. The CDR3 DNA reads TGCGCCAGCAGCCAAGATAGGGGGGGCTCTACCTACGAGCAGTACTTC. Translating it yields CASSQDRGGSTYEQYF.

The chain combines TRBV10-3 with TRBJ2-2, with D possibly being TRBD1 or TRBD2 (6 bases each). CDR1 and CDR2 (germline): ENHRY, SYGVKD. This CDR3 spans 17 amino acids. Trimming removed 3 bases at V and 6 bases at J, with 20 bases between. The CDR3 bases are TGTGCCATCAGTGACCTAACAGGGAGGATGAGTGCCGGGGAGCTGTTTTTT. Amino acids: CAISDLTGRMSAGELFF.

The chain uses TRBV6-4 and TRBJ1-1; the D gene is possibly TRBD1 (5 bases). Trimming shortened V by 6 bases and J by 1 base, and 9 bases separated the two germline ends. The CDR3 has 13 amino acids. Germline loops: CDR1 MRHNA, CDR2 SNTAGT. The chain's CDR3 is CASRMTENTEAFF. DNA of the CDR3: TGTGCCAGCAGAATGACAGAGAACACTGAAGCTTTCTTT.

Here the CDR3 reads CSAEPGEGNTDTQYF. As DNA, the CDR3 is TGCAGTGCGGAGCCGGGAGAAGGGAACACAGATACGCAGTATTTT. This chain links TRBV20-1 with TRBJ2-3; maybe TRBD2 (6 bases). Germline CDR1 is DFQATT and CDR2 is SNEGSKA (reference sequence). V dropped 6 bases and J dropped 2 bases, with 18 bases sitting between them. This CDR3 has 15 amino acids.

This rearrangement joins TRBV6-2 or TRBV6-3 to TRBJ2-3; 10 nucleotides line up with TRBD1. This CDR3 comprises 16 residues. From germline, CDR1 is MNHEY and CDR2 SVGEGT. With V trimmed by 4 bases and J by 4 bases, 8 bases remained unmatched. The CDR3 DNA reads as TGTGCCAGCAGTTCCTCGGACAGGGGGAGGGCAGATACGCAGTATTTT. It translates to CASSSSDRGRADTQYF.

A remark on this clonotype: It may be a read error: a sequence one base away is much more abundant. The chain employs TRBV7-8 and TRBJ2-4; D gene ambiguous. Near its end, the DNA agrees better with TRBJ2-7, so the J call may be wrong. This CDR3 is built from 16 residues. Germline-derived CDR1 and CDR2 are SGHVS and FQNEAQ. This CDR3 is CASSLNPECLAYEQYF. Here the CDR3 DNA reads TGTGCCAGCAGCTTGAACCCGGAGTGTCTTGCCTACGAGCAGTACTTC.

On this clonotype: This may stem from a read error, because a much larger clone lies one nucleotide away. The chain combines TRBV10-3 with TRBJ2-5, with unresolved D. The last part of the DNA fits TRBJ2-1 better; the J call may be wrong. This CDR3 is built from 14 residues. Germline lookup yields CDR1 ENHRY and CDR2 SYGVKD. The chain's CDR3 is CAISGGGKQETQFF. CDR3 DNA sequence: TGTGCCATCAGTGGCGGCGGAAAACAAGAGACCCAGTTCTTC.

The chain is built from TRBV25-1 and TRBJ2-7, with D possibly matching TRBD1 (5 bases). CDR3 length: 12 residues. V lost 3 bases, J lost 5 bases, and 8 bases lay in between. The germline V gene encodes CDR1 MGHDK and CDR2 SYGVNS. CDR3 DNA: TGTGCCAGCAGTGAGGGGCAGCACGAGCAGTACTTC. Amino acid sequence: CASSEGQHEQYF.

The genes are TRBV12-3 or TRBV12-4 and TRBJ1-1; 10 bases agree with TRBD1. With 5 bases clipped from V and 6 bases from J, the junction kept 3 bases outside the gene matches. The CDR3 totals 13 residues. The CDR3 spells CASSRGQGAEAFF. The CDR3 DNA follows: TGTGCCAGCAGTCGCGGACAGGGGGCTGAAGCTTTCTTT.

The table lists this clonotype with a few counts. The chain couples TRBV10-3 to TRBJ2-7; no reliable D call. The CDR3 consists of 14 residues. Trimming removed 3 bases at V and 3 bases at J, with 12 bases between. Germline V gene sequence: CDR1 ENHRY, CDR2 SYGVKD. CDR3 sequence reads: CAISDGKVYYEQYF. In DNA, the CDR3 is TGTGCCATCAGTGATGGCAAGGTCTACTACGAGCAGTACTTC.